This T cell receptor (beta chain) was retrieved from a study of cytomegalovirus exposure and HLA in healthy donors. Study-wide results and caveats: In a later analysis, DRB1 alleles had the most associated TCRs; HLA-C alleles the fewest.

This clone was recorded only once. Antigen unknown. V shed 4 bases, J shed 4 bases, and the junction held 4 bases outside the gene matches. Germline V gene data show CDR1 as SGHTA and CDR2 as FQGTGA. The CDR3 has 15 amino acids. PCR involved 60 Vbeta and 13 Jbeta primers. Clones were sequenced by immunoSEQ multiplex PCR, and TCRdb holds only the in-frame ones, with some missing. The sample has under 300,000 clones; around 80% are singletons. The sequenced sample was PBMCs. V usage is TRBV7-3 and J usage is TRBJ2-1; 10 nucleotides align to TRBD2. This TCR derives from a woman aged 60-75 years in good health and CMV-seropositive. The CDR3 protein is CASSSGTSAYNEQFF. CDR3 DNA sequence: TGTGCCAGCAGCTCCGGGACTAGCGCTTACAATGAGCAGTTCTTC.